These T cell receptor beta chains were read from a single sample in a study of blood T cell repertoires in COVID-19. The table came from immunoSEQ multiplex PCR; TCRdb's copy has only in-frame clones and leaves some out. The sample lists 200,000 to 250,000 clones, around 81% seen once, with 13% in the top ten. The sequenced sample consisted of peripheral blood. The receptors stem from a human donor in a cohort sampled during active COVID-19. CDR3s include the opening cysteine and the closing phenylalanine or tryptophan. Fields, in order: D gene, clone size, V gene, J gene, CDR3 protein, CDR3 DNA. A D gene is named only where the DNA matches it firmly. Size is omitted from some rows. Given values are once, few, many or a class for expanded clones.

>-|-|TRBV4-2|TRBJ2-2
CASSQEKGLNTGELFF
TGTGCCAGCAGCCAAGAGAAGGGACTGAACACCGGGGAGCTGTTTTTT
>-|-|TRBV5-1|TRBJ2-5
CASSLEQGEVRTQYF
TGCGCCAGCAGCTTGGAACAGGGAGAGGTACGGACCCAGTACTTC
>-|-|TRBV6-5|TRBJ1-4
CASSYRGRREKLFF
TGTGCCAGCAGTTACAGAGGGAGGAGGGAAAAACTGTTTTTT
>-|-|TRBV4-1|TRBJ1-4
CASSQGWQDEKLFF
TGCGCCAGCAGCCAAGGGTGGCAGGATGAAAAACTGTTTTTT
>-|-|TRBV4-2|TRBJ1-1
CASSQDGSGGNTEAFF
TGTGCCAGCAGCCAAGATGGGTCCGGCGGGAACACTGAAGCTTTCTTT
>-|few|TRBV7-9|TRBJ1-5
CASSSSGPRGQPQHF
TGTGCCAGCAGCTCCTCCGGGCCCCGGGGTCAGCCCCAGCATTTT
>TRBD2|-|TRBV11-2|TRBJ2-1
CASSGGTSGPNEQFF
TGTGCCAGCAGCGGAGGGACTAGCGGGCCCAATGAGCAGTTCTTC
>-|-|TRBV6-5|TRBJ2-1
CASSPPGDNNEQFF
TGTGCCAGCAGTCCTCCCGGGGACAACAATGAGCAGTTCTTC
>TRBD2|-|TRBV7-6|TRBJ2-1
CASSFPGAGATPAGEQFF
TGTGCCAGCAGCTTCCCTGGGGCGGGAGCCACGCCAGCGGGTGAGCAGTTCTTC
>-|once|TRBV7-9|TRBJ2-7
CASSLVSSYEQYF
TGTGCCAGCAGCTTAGTCAGCTCCTACGAGCAGTACTTC
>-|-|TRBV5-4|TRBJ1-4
CASSLQGRDEKLFF
TGTGCCAGCAGCCTACAGGGAAGGGATGAAAAACTGTTTTTT
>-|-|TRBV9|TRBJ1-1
CASSVGTVTPEAFF
TGTGCCAGCAGCGTAGGGACAGTAACTCCTGAAGCTTTCTTT
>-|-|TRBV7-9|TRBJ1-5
CAAGDGDQPQHF
TGTGCCGCGGGCGACGGCGATCAGCCCCAGCATTTT
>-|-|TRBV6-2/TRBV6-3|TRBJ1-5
CASSYRPGELSNQPQHF
TGTGCCAGCAGTTACAGGCCAGGGGAACTTAGCAATCAGCCCCAGCATTTT
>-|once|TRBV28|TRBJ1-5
CASSFTRYSNQPQHF
TGTGCCAGCAGCTTCACAAGATATAGCAATCAGCCCCAGCATTTT
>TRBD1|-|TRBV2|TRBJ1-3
CASSGQGDTIYF
TGTGCCAGCAGTGGACAGGGGGACACCATATATTTT
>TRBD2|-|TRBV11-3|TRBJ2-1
CASSLGLATGNEQFF
TGTGCCAGCAGCTTAGGACTAGCCACGGGGAATGAGCAGTTCTTC
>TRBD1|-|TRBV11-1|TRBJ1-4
CASSLAYRGPNEKLFF
TGTGCCAGCAGCTTAGCTTACAGGGGGCCTAATGAAAAACTGTTTTTT
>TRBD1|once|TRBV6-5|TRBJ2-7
CASSYVGTGKSYEQYF
TGTGCCAGCAGTTACGTTGGGACAGGGAAATCCTACGAGCAGTACTTC
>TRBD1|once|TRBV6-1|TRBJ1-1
CASSARGRGRVNTEAFF
TGTGCCAGCAGTGCCCGGGGCAGGGGGCGGGTTAACACTGAAGCTTTCTTT
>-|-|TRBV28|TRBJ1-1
CASSLWGRVTEAFF
TGTGCCAGCAGTTTATGGGGGAGGGTCACTGAAGCTTTCTTT
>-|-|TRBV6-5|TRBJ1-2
CASSYSRGSGYTF
TGTGCCAGCAGTTACTCCAGGGGATCTGGCTACACCTTC
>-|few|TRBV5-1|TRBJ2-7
CASSLDEQIYEQYF
TGCGCCAGCAGCTTGGACGAACAAATCTACGAGCAGTACTTC
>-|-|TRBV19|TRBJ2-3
CASSPAVADTQYF
TGTGCCAGTAGCCCCGCGGTTGCGGATACGCAGTATTTT
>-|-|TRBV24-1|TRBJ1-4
CATSEKRGSVATNEKLFF
TGTGCCACCAGTGAAAAACGGGGGTCGGTTGCAACTAATGAAAAACTGTTTTTT
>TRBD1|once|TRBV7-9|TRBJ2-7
CASSSRGPDEQYF
TGTGCCAGCAGCTCCAGGGGGCCCGACGAGCAGTACTTC
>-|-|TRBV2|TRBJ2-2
CASSKGQNTGELFF
TGTGCCAGCAGCAAGGGACAGAACACCGGGGAGCTGTTTTTT
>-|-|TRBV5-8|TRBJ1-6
CAGKGLENSPLHF
TGTGCCGGAAAGGGACTAGAGAATTCACCCCTCCACTTT
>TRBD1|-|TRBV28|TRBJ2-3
CASSSGTGITDTQYF
TGTGCCAGCAGTTCCGGGACAGGGATCACAGATACGCAGTATTTT
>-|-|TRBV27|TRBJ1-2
CASSLSINGGFSYTF
TGTGCCAGCAGTTTATCGATAAACGGCGGCTTTAGCTACACCTTC
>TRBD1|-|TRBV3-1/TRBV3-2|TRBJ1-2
CASSQGQGANGYTF
TGTGCCAGCAGCCAAGGACAGGGGGCGAATGGCTACACCTTC
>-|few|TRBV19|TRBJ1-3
CASSITSASSGNTIYF
TGTGCCAGTAGTATAACATCAGCGAGCTCTGGAAACACCATATATTTT
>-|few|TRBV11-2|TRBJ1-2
CASSFMATPANGGYTF
TGTGCCAGCAGCTTTATGGCAACGCCAGCTAACGGGGGCTACACCTTC
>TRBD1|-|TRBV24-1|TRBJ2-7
CATSDDDRDEQYF
TGTGCCACCAGTGACGACGACAGGGACGAGCAGTACTTC
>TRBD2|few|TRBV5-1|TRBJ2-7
CASSDLAGAPGEQYF
TGCGCCAGCAGCGATCTAGCGGGGGCCCCCGGCGAGCAGTACTTC
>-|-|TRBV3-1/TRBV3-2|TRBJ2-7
CASSQDLRTAYEQYF
TGTGCCAGCAGCCAAGATCTCCGGACAGCCTACGAGCAGTACTTC
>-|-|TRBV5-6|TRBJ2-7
CASSWAAYEQYF
TGTGCCAGCAGCTGGGCAGCCTACGAGCAGTACTTC
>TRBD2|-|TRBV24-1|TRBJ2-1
CATSDGVAGFYNEQFF
TGTGCCACCAGTGATGGTGTAGCGGGATTCTACAATGAGCAGTTCTTC
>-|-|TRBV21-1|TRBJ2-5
CASSKGTSGTQETQYF
TGTGCCAGCAGCAAGGGGACTAGCGGGACGCAAGAGACCCAGTACTTC
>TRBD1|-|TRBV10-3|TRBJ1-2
CAISDQGEKGYTF
TGTGCCATCAGTGACCAGGGGGAAAAGGGCTACACCTTC
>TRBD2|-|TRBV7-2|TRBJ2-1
CASSHLERGGNEQFF
TGTGCCAGCAGCCACCTTGAGCGGGGGGGCAATGAGCAGTTCTTC
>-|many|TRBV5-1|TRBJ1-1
CASSLGAGVRGEAFF
TGCGCCAGCAGCTTGGGGGCGGGGGTCCGCGGGGAAGCTTTCTTT
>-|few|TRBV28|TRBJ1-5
CASRATWGGNQPQHF
TGTGCCAGCAGGGCCACTTGGGGGGGCAATCAGCCCCAGCATTTT
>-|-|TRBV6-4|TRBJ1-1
CASSAEGQNTEAFF
TGTGCCAGCAGTGCTGAGGGTCAAAACACTGAAGCTTTCTTT
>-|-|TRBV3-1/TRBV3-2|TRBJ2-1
CASSQDGDNYNEQFF
TGTGCCAGCAGCCAAGATGGGGACAACTACAATGAGCAGTTCTTC
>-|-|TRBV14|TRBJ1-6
CASSQGTRNSPLHF
TGTGCCAGCAGCCAAGGGACAAGAAATTCACCCCTCCACTTT
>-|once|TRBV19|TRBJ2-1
CASSIEWAEQFF
TGTGCCAGTAGTATAGAATGGGCTGAGCAGTTCTTC
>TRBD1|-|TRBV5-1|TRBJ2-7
CASSSGQGSLEQYF
TGCGCCAGCAGCTCCGGACAGGGGTCCCTCGAGCAGTACTTC
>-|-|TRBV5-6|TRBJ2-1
CASSVLGAEQFF
TGTGCCAGCAGCGTTCTAGGAGCTGAGCAGTTCTTC
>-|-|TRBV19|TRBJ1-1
CASSPFPGKGDTEAFF
TGTGCCAGTAGTCCATTCCCGGGGAAAGGAGATACTGAAGCTTTCTTC